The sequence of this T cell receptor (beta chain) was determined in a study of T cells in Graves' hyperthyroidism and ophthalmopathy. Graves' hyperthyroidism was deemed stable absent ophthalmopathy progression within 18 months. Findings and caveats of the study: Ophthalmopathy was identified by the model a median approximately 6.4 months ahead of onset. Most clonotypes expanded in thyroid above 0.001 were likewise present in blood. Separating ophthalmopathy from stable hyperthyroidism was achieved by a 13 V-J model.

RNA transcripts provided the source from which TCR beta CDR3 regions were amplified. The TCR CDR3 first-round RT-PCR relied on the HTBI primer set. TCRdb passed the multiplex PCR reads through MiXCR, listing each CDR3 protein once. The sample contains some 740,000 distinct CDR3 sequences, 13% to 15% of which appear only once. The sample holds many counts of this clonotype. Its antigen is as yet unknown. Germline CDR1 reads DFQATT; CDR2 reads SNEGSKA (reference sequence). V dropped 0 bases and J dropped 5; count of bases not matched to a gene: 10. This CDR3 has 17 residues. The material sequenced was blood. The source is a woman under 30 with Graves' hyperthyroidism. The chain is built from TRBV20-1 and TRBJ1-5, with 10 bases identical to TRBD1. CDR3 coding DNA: TGCAGTGCTAGAGACCCGACTTGGGGGACAGGGGATCAGCCCCAGCATTTT. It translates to CSARDPTWGTGDQPQHF.